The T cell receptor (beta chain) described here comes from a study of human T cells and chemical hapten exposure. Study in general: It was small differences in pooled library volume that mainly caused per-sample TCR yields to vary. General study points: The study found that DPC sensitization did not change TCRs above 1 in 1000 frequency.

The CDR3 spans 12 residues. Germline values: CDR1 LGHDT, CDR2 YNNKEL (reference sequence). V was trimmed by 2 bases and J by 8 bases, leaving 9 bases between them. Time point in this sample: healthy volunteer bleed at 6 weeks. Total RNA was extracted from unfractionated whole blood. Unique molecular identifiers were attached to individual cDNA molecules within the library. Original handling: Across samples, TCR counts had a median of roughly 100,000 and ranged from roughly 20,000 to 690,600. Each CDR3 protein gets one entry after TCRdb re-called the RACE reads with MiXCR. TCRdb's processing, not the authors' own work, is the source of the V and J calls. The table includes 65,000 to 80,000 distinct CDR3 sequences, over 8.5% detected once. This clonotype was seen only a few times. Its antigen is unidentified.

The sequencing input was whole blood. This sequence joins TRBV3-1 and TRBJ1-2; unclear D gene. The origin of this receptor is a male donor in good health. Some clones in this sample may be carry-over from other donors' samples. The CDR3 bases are TGTGCCAGCAGCCAACAAAGTGGCGGCTACACCTTC. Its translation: CASSQQSGGYTF.